This TCR beta chain came from a study of cytomegalovirus exposure and HLA in healthy donors. Clones were read by immunoSEQ multiplex PCR, and TCRdb kept only the in-frame ones, dropping some. The data show about 130,000 clones, about 90% seen once. Study conclusions and caveats: Cytomegalovirus status, reportedly, was diagnosed with high specificity and sensitivity by the classifier. Researchers catalogued under 200 TCR beta chains as cytomegalovirus-associated. A few CMV-associated chains were confirmed in vitro to be specific for CMV antigens.

Regarding this clone: Its antigen is not known.

Trimming cost V 1 base and J 7 bases; bases outside gene matches: 4. This CDR3 is 13 amino acids long. Germline-derived CDR1 and CDR2 are SGDLS and YYNGEE. This receptor was obtained from a young man in good health and CMV-seronegative. The V gene is TRBV9, the J gene TRBJ2-7; 8 bases are a match to TRBD2. Source material: PBMCs. CDR3 in amino acids: CASSVRSGGEQYF. For the CDR3, the DNA is TGTGCCAGCAGCGTAAGGTCGGGGGGGGAGCAGTACTTC. The full variable domain, in which reference TRBV9 and TRBJ2-7 provide the parts outside the CDR3, is DSGVTQTPKHLITATGQRVTLRCSPRSGDLSVYWYQQSLDQGLQFLIQYYNGEERAKGNILERFSAQQFPDLHSELNLSSLELGDSALYFCASSVRSGGEQYFGPGTRLTVT.